Each of the 15 T cell receptor beta chains below was sequenced from the same sample in a study of shared clonotypes between healthy human individuals. Using immunoSEQ multiplex PCR, the repertoire was profiled, and TCRdb retains in-frame clones only, with some absent. The sample records 500,000 to 650,000 clones, around 80% being singletons. Material: PBMCs. Source of these receptors: a woman in her thirties or forties in good health. Some clones in this sample may be carry-over from other donors' samples.

This rearrangement joins TRBV6-5 to TRBJ1-1, with 10 bases matching TRBD1. CDR1 is MNHEY and CDR2 is SVGAGI in the germline V gene. With V trimmed by 2 bases and J by 6 bases, 6 bases remained unmatched. The CDR3 loop spans 15 amino acids. CDR3 sequence reads: CASSYRQGAVPEAFF. The CDR3 bases are TGTGCCAGCAGTTACAGACAGGGGGCCGTTCCTGAAGCTTTCTTT.

The chain is built from TRBV9 and TRBJ2-1; D unclear. Germline values: CDR1 SGDLS, CDR2 YYNGEE. V gave up 0 bases and J gave up 5 bases, with 9 bases separating them. The CDR3 spans 14 residues. The CDR3, as DNA: TGTGCCAGCAGCGTAGTTCAACGGAACAATGAGCAGTTCTTC. This encodes CASSVVQRNNEQFF.

V and J are TRBV5-4 and TRBJ2-7; TRBD2 matches at 13 bases. V shed 1 base and J 2 bases; nucleotides not matched to a gene: 3. The CDR3 runs to 16 residues. Germline lookup yields CDR1 SGHNT and CDR2 YYREEE (reference sequence). Here the CDR3 reads CASSLRTSGSPYEQYF. CDR3 coding DNA: TGTGCCAGCAGCTTGAGGACTAGCGGGAGTCCCTACGAGCAGTACTTC.

This chain connects TRBV9 to TRBJ2-5; 7 nucleotides match TRBD2. Germline CDR1 reads SGDLS; CDR2 reads YYNGEE. This CDR3 has 15 amino acids. Trimming took 0 bases from V and 2 from J; bases not matched to a gene: 4. CDR3 amino acids: CASSVAGGQQETQYF. The CDR3 nucleotides read TGTGCCAGCAGCGTAGCGGGAGGCCAACAAGAGACCCAGTACTTC.

In the case of this clone: Since a much larger clone is just one base distant, this may be a read error. Different DNA sequences within this sample yield the same CDR3. The V call is TRBV9, the J call TRBJ2-7; no clear D. The CDR3 loop spans 14 amino acids. Per the germline V gene, CDR1 is SGDLS and CDR2 is YYNGEE. V lost 0 bases and J 0 bases, leaving 7 bases between the germline ends. This CDR3 is CASSVDHSSYEQYF. CDR3 in DNA: TGTGCCAGCAGCGTAGACCACAGCTCCTACGAGCAGTACTTC.

This clone was counted at least ten times. This sequence joins TRBV27 and TRBJ2-2, with 16 bases identical to TRBD2. The V gene's germline CDR1 is MNHEY and CDR2 SMNVEV (reference sequence). V gave up 6 bases and J gave up 7 bases; unmatched junction bases: 8. CDR3 length: 17 residues. The CDR3: CASSRGLAGGPVGELFF. For the CDR3, the DNA is TGTGCCAGCAGCCGGGGACTAGCGGGAGGGCCTGTCGGGGAGCTGTTTTTT.

The gene calls are TRBV5-5 and TRBJ2-7, with D perhaps matching TRBD1 (6 bases). V was pared by 0 bases and J by 5 bases, with 12 bases between. The CDR3 runs 14 residues. The germline gives CDR1 SGHKS, CDR2 YYEKEE (reference sequence). CDR3 nucleotides: TGTGCCAGCAGCTTGGACAGGGTATACCACGAGCAGTACTTC. Its translation is CASSLDRVYHEQYF.

This chain links TRBV29-1 with TRBJ2-3; D gene uncertain. The CDR3 loop spans 13 amino acids. CDR1 and CDR2 (germline): SQVTM, ANQGSEA. The V end was cut by 8 bases, the J end by 2 bases, with 14 bases between. CDR3 sequence: CSTRTVNTDTQYF. In nucleotides, the CDR3 is TGCAGCACCAGGACGGTAAACACAGATACGCAGTATTTT.

V and J are TRBV2 and TRBJ2-1, with 7 nucleotides matching TRBD1. CDR1 and CDR2 from the germline V gene are SNHLY and FYNNEI. The CDR3 has 13 residues. V trimming: 7 bases; J trimming: 2 bases; junction bases outside the gene matches: 2. CDR3 bases: TGTGCCAGCACCCAGGGGGCCTACAATGAGCAGTTCTTC. Protein sequence: CASTQGAYNEQFF.

This clone appeared a few times. J is TRBJ2-1 and V is TRBV30; perhaps TRBD2 as D (6 bases). Germline lookup yields CDR1 GTSNPN and CDR2 SVGIG (reference sequence). The CDR3 has 15 residues. V lost 0 bases, J lost 4 bases, and 13 bases lay in between. In DNA form, the CDR3 reads TGTGCCTGGAGTGTCGAGGCGGGAACGTACAATGAGCAGTTCTTC. Its translation: CAWSVEAGTYNEQFF.

The count of this clone is one. The chain combines TRBV5-6 with TRBJ2-7; maybe TRBD2 (5 bases). V was trimmed by 1 base and J by 4 bases, leaving 9 bases between them. Germline V gives CDR1 SGHDT, CDR2 YYEEEE. The CDR3 totals 13 residues. CDR3 nucleotides: TGTGCCAGCAGCTTGCTGGGAGCGTACGAGCAGTACTTC. Its protein is CASSLLGAYEQYF.

This clone showed up just a few times. The chain recombines TRBV19 with TRBJ2-1; 10 positions match TRBD2. The CDR3 consists of 15 residues. The V gene end was trimmed by 7 bases and the J gene end by 5 bases; junction bases not matched to a gene: 8. Looked up from germline, CDR1 is LNHDA and CDR2 is SQIVND (reference sequence). The CDR3 spells CASTGAGGRDNEQFF. The CDR3 coding sequence is TGTGCCAGTACGGGAGCGGGAGGGCGGGACAATGAGCAGTTCTTC.

The CDR3 here is CASSTPSGPPPGELFF. The DNA for the CDR3 is TGTGCCAGCAGCACCCCTAGCGGGCCCCCTCCGGGGGAGCTGTTTTTT. The chain employs TRBV9 and TRBJ2-2, with 8 bases fitting TRBD2. From germline, CDR1 is SGDLS and CDR2 YYNGEE. CDR3 size: 16 residues. Trimming removed 4 bases from V and 8 bases from J; junction bases left unmatched: 13.

A single count supports this clone. CDR3 region: CASSMGPADTQYF. The CDR3 coding sequence is TGTGCCAGCAGTATGGGGCCTGCGGATACGCAGTATTTT. J is TRBJ2-3 and V is TRBV2; maybe TRBD1 (5 bases). CDR1 is SNHLY, CDR2 FYNNEI, per germline. CDR3 length equals 13 residues. V was shortened by 5 bases and J by 6 bases, with 12 bases between the two germline ends.

The rearrangement joins TRBV18 to TRBJ1-4; the D is unclear. The germline V and J ends were trimmed by 1 base and 8 bases, with 14 bases remaining between them. Germline assignment: CDR1 KGHSH and CDR2 LQKENI. This CDR3 has 15 amino acids. The CDR3 spells CASSPLGGPTEKLFF. As DNA, the CDR3 is TGTGCCAGCTCACCACTGGGAGGGCCCACCGAAAAACTGTTTTTT.